The 2 T cell receptor beta chains below all came from one sample that was sequenced in a study of shared clonotypes between healthy human individuals. Data came from immunoSEQ multiplex PCR; TCRdb stores just in-frame clones and leaves some out. Of 180,000 or so clones listed, just under 95% were seen once; the top ten hold around 0.067%. Sequencing was carried out using naive CD4+ T cells sorted from blood. The subset: CD45RA+ positively selected. These receptors all come from a woman aged 25 to 39 in good health.

This chain links TRBV7-9 with TRBJ1-5; 7 nucleotides match TRBD1. From germline, CDR1 is SEHNR and CDR2 FQNEAQ (reference sequence). CDR3 size: 13 residues. The ends lost 5 bases at V and 9 bases at J; junction bases unmatched: 7. The chain's CDR3 is CASSVGQAGPQHF. CDR3 DNA sequence: TGTGCCAGCAGCGTTGGACAGGCTGGGCCCCAGCATTTT.

This chain links TRBV28 with TRBJ1-2; unclear D gene. Germline V gene sequence: CDR1 MDHEN, CDR2 SYDVKM. This CDR3 is 13 amino acids long. V lost 10 bases to trimming and J lost 0 bases, with 12 bases between them. The CDR3 is CATLDGANYGYTF. As DNA, the CDR3 is TGTGCCACATTGGACGGGGCTAACTATGGCTACACCTTC.